This TCR beta chain was documented in a study of radiation and T cells in renal cell carcinoma. Study-level findings and limits: From baseline, blood top tumor clonotypes peaked at 2 weeks post-radiation. Pretreatment tumor biopsies were lacking, so baseline clonotypes are unknown.

The time point here: blood 2 weeks post-SBRT. Specified treatment: 15 Gy SBRT to primary tumor, nephrectomy 4 weeks later. Radiation-treated patients gave blood at baseline, week 2 and week 4. Produced via immunoSEQ multiplex PCR; TCRdb's table is partial and in-frame only. The table includes tens of thousands of clones, around 85% detected once. This clone was seen just once. Its antigen is unidentified. The V gene's germline CDR1 is LNHDA and CDR2 SQIVND (reference sequence). The CDR3 spans 14 residues. With 5 bases removed from V and 4 bases from J, the gap between germline ends came to 14 bases. This chain connects TRBV19 to TRBJ1-1; D remains ambiguous. The specimen was blood, collected from a patient whose treatment included radiotherapy and nephrectomy. This TCR came from a woman aged 45 to 65 with renal cell carcinoma. CDR3 nucleotides: TGTGCCAGTAGTGGGCGTCCCCCTTCCACTGAAGCTTTCTTT. The encoded protein is CASSGRPPSTEAFF.